Here is one TCR beta chain with its context. The sample is drawn from a study of blood T cell repertoires in COVID-19. Per the germline V gene, CDR1 is MRHNA and CDR2 is SNTAGT. The CDR3 contains 15 residues. Between the trimmed V and J ends, which lost 10 bases and 4 bases, there was a span of 22 bases. Only in-frame clones appear in the TCRdb table, and some are missing; sequencing was by immunoSEQ multiplex PCR. Here the sample spans 200,000 to 300,000 clones, around 90% being singletons. Sequencing used peripheral blood. This receptor was taken from a man aged 25 to 40 with COVID-19, enrolled during active disease. The chain carries TRBV6-4 and TRBJ2-5; a possible D gene is TRBD2 (7 bases). CDR3 coding DNA: TGTGCCACCACGTTCGGGGGGCGGGGGAGAGAGACCCAGTACTTC. Protein product: CATTFGGRGRETQYF.